This T cell receptor beta chain comes out of a study of T-cell memory formation after mild COVID-19. Notes on the study in general: Pre-infection memory contained some responding clones, which suggested that cross-reactive memory had joined.

With respect to this clonotype: Its antigen remains unidentified.

TCR alpha and TCR beta cDNA libraries with sample barcodes and UMIs came from 5'RACE using constant-segment primers. TCRdb called the 5' RACE reads again in MiXCR, with one record for every CDR3 protein. The sample consists of about 270,000 distinct CDR3 sequences, around 16% of them appearing once. The CDR3 has 16 amino acids. Trimming cost V 0 bases and J 4 bases, with 16 bases left between them. The germline V gene has CDR1 SGHRS and CDR2 YFSETQ. The rearrangement links TRBV5-1 to TRBJ1-1; maybe TRBD1 (5 bases). The sequenced sample was PBMCs or a T cell subset sorted from them (not recorded which). The TCR comes from a young man who had mild COVID-19 (a few samples of this study predate the infection). Cell type and time point are not known. This chain's CDR3 is CASSLASGLGFTEAFF. For the CDR3, the DNA is TGCGCCAGCAGCTTGGCATCGGGGCTAGGTTTCACTGAAGCTTTCTTT.